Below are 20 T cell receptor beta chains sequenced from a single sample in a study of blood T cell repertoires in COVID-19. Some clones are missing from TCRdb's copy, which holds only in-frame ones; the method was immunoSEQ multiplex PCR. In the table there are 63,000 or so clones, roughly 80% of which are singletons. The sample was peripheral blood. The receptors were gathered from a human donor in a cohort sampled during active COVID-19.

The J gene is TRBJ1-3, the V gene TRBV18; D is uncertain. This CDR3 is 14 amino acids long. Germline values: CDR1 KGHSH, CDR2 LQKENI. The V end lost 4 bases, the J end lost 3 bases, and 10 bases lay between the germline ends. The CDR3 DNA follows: TGTGCCAGCTCACTTCAGGAACTTGGAAACACCATATATTTT. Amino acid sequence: CASSLQELGNTIYF.

The CDR3 region has the DNA TGTGCCAGCAGCCAAGATGGGCGTAGCACAGATACGCAGTATTTT. Its translation is CASSQDGRSTDTQYF. The J gene is TRBJ2-3, the V gene TRBV3-1 (or the pseudogene TRBV3-2); D uncertain. This CDR3 is built from 15 residues. The V gene's germline CDR1 is LGHDT and CDR2 YNNKEL (reference sequence). The V end was cut by 0 bases, the J end by 0 bases, with 7 bases between.

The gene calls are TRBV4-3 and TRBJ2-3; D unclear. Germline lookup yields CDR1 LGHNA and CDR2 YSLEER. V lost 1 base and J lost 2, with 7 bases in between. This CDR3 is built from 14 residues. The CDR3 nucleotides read TGCGCCAGCAGCCAAGTCCCATTCACAGATACGCAGTATTTT. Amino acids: CASSQVPFTDTQYF.

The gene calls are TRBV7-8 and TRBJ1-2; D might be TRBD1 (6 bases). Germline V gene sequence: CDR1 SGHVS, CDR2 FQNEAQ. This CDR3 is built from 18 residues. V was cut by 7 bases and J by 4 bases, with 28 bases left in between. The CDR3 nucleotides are TGTGCCAGCACCATCCGGGATACAGGGTCCCAATGGGGCTATGGCTACACCTTC. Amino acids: CASTIRDTGSQWGYGYTF.

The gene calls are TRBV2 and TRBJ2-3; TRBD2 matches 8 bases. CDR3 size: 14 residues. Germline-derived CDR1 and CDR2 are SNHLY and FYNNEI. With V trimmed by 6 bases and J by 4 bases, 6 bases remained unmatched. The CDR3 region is CASSAGLGPDTQYF. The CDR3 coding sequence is TGTGCCAGCAGCGCGGGACTAGGACCAGATACGCAGTATTTT.

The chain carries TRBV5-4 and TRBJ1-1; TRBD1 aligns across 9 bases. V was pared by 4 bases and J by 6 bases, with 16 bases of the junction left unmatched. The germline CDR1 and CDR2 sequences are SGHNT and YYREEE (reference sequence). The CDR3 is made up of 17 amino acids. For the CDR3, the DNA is TGTGCCAGCAGCCCGGGGGTATCGGGACAGGGTTCGGCTGAAGCTTTCTTT. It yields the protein CASSPGVSGQGSAEAFF.

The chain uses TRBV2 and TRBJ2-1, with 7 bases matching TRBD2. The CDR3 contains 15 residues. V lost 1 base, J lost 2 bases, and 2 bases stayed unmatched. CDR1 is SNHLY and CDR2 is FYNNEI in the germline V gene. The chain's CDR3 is CASSEGSGAYNEQFF. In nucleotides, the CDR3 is TGTGCCAGCAGTGAAGGAAGCGGGGCCTACAATGAGCAGTTCTTC.

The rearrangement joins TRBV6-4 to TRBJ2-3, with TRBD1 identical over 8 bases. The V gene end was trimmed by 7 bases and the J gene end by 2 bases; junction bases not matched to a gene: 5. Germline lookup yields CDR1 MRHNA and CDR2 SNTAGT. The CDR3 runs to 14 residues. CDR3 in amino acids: CASKSDRATDTQYF. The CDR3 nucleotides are TGTGCCAGCAAATCGGACAGGGCCACAGATACGCAGTATTTT.

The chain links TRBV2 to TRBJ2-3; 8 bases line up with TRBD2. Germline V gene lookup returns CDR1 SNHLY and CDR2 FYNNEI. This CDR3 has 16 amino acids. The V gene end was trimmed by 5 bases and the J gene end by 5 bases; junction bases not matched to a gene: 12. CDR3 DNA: TGTGCCAGCAGTTCCTCCGGGGTGGCGGGGGGAGATACGCAGTATTTT. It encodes CASSSSGVAGGDTQYF.

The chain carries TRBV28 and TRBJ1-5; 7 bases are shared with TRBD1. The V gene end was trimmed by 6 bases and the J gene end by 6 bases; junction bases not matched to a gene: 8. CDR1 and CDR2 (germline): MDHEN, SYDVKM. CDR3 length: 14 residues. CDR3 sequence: CASSYDRVGQPQHF. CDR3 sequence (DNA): TGTGCCAGCAGCTACGACAGGGTTGGTCAGCCCCAGCATTTT.

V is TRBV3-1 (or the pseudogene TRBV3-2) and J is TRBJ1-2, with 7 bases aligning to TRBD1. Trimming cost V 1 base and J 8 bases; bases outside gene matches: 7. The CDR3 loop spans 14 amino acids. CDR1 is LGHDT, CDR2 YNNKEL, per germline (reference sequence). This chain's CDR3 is CASSQARDSWGYTF. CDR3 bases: TGTGCCAGCAGCCAAGCCCGGGACAGTTGGGGCTACACCTTC.

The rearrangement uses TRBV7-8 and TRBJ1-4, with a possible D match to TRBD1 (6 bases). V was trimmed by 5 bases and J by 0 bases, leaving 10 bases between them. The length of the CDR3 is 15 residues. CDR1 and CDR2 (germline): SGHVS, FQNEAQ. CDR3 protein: CASSREGATNEKLFF. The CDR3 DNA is TGTGCCAGCAGCCGAGAGGGGGCAACTAATGAAAAACTGTTTTTT.

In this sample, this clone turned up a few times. CDR3 sequence: CASSLGGSHNEQFF. In nucleotides, the CDR3 is TGTGCCAGCAGCTTGGGAGGGTCGCACAATGAGCAGTTCTTC. The chain uses TRBV5-5 and TRBJ2-1, with D perhaps matching TRBD2 (5 bases). This CDR3 region has 14 residues. Germline values: CDR1 SGHKS, CDR2 YYEKEE (reference sequence). V lost 0 bases to trimming and J lost 5 bases, with 9 bases between them. The whole variable domain, filled in from reference TRBV5-5 and TRBJ2-1, reads DAGVTQSPTHLIKTRGQQVTLRCSPISGHKSVSWYQQVLGQGPQFIFQYYEKEERGRGNFPDRFSARQFPNYSSELNVNALLLGDSALYLCASSLGGSHNEQFFGPGTRLTVL.

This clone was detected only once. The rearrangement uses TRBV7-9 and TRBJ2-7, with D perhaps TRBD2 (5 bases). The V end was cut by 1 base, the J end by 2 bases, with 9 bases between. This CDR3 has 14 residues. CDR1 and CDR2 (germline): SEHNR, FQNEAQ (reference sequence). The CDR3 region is CASSLESRAYEQYF. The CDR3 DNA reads TGTGCCAGCAGCTTAGAGTCGAGGGCCTACGAGCAGTACTTC.

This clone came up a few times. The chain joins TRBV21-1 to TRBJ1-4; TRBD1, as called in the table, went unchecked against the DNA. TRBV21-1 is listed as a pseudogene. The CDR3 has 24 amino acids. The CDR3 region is CASSTHLGPQKYGQGPATNEKLFF. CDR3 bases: TGTGCCAGCAGCACCCATTTGGGCCCTCAAAAGTACGGACAGGGACCGGCAACTAATGAAAAACTGTTTTTT.

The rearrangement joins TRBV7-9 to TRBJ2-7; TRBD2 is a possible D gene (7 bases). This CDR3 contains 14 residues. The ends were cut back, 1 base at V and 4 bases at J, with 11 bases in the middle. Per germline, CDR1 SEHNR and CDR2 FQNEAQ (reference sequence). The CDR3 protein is CASSLDGGAYEQYF. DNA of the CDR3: TGTGCCAGCAGCTTAGATGGGGGGGCGTACGAGCAGTACTTC. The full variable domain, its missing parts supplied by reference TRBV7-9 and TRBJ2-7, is DTGVSQNPRHKITKRGQNVTFRCDPISEHNRLYWYRQTLGQGPEFLTYFQNEAQLEKSRLLSDRFSAERPKGSFSTLEIQRTEQGDSAMYLCASSLDGGAYEQYFGPGTRLTVT.

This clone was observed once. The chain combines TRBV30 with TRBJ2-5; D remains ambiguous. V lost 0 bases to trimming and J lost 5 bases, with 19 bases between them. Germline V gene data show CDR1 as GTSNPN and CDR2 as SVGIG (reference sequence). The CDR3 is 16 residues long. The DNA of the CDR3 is TGTGCCTGGAGTGTACTCCCTCACTTGGGCCCCGAGACCCAGTACTTC. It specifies CAWSVLPHLGPETQYF.

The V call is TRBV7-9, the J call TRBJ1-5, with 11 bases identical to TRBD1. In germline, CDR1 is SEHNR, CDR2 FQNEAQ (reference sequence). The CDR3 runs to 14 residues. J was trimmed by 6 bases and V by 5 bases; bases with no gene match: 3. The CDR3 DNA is TGTGCCAGCAGCCACGGACAGGGGGCTCAGCCCCAGCATTTT. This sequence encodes CASSHGQGAQPQHF.

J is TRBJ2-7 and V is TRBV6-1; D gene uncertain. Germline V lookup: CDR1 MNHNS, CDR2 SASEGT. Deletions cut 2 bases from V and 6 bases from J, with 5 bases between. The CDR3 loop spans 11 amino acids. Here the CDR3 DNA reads TGTGCCAGCAGTGAACCGGGCGAGCAGTACTTC. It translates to CASSEPGEQYF.

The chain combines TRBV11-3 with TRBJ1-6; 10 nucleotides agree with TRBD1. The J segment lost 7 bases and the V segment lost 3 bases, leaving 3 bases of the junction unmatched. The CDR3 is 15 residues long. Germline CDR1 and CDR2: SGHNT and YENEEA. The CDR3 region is CASSFAGQGNSPLHF. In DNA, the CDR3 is TGTGCCAGCAGCTTCGCGGGACAGGGGAATTCACCCCTCCACTTT.